The next 29 T cell receptor beta chains were all read from a single sample in a study of shared clonotypes between healthy human individuals. Here immunoSEQ multiplex PCR was the method, and the copy in TCRdb shows in-frame clones only, minus some. The sample records about 680,000 clones, around four fifths being singletons. Sequenced material: memory CD4+ T cells sorted from blood. Subset specified: CD45RA-negative fraction. These receptors all stem from a woman under 40 in good health.

This clone was observed at least ten times. The chain couples TRBV30 to TRBJ1-5; D is undetermined. V gave up 2 bases and J gave up 7 bases, with 12 bases separating them. The CDR3 consists of 13 residues. From germline, CDR1 is GTSNPN and CDR2 SVGIG (reference sequence). As DNA, the CDR3 is TGTGCCTGGAGTCGGGAGGGAGGCCAGCCCCAGCATTTT. Its translation: CAWSREGGQPQHF.

J is TRBJ2-7 and V is TRBV14, with D maybe TRBD2 (6 bases). The V gene lost 2 bases and the J gene lost 4 bases, with 15 bases spanning the gap. Germline values: CDR1 SGHDN, CDR2 FVKESK. The CDR3 runs to 15 residues. DNA for the CDR3: TGTGCCAGCAGCCAACTTGAGGTTGGGGGGTACGAGCAGTACTTC. Its protein is CASSQLEVGGYEQYF.

The chain uses TRBV30 and TRBJ1-3, with a weak D call TRBD1 (5 bases). CDR3 length equals 14 residues. Germline-derived CDR1 and CDR2 are GTSNPN and SVGIG (reference sequence). V lost 3 bases and J 3 bases, leaving 12 bases between the germline ends. The CDR3 region is CAWRGLYRGNTIYF. In DNA, the CDR3 is TGTGCCTGGAGGGGACTATATCGTGGAAACACCATATATTTT.

This chain joins TRBV19 and TRBJ1-1, with TRBD1 identical over 7 bases. The CDR3 sequence is 15 residues long. Germline lookup yields CDR1 LNHDA and CDR2 SQIVND (reference sequence). The J segment lost 2 bases and the V segment lost 7 bases, leaving 10 bases of the junction unmatched. The CDR3 region has the DNA TGTGCCAGTACCCCCTGGGACAGCCGCAACACTGAAGCTTTCTTT. This sequence encodes CASTPWDSRNTEAFF.

The V gene is TRBV28, the J gene TRBJ2-5, with TRBD1 as a possible D gene (5 bases). Trimming removed 3 bases from V and 4 bases from J, with 18 bases in between. The CDR3 covers 16 residues. From germline, CDR1 is MDHEN and CDR2 SYDVKM. CDR3 nucleotides: TGTGCCAGCAGTTTCCCATCGACAGAAACGAGAGAGACCCAGTACTTC. Protein product: CASSFPSTETRETQYF.

This chain connects TRBV2 to TRBJ2-1; D may correspond to TRBD1 or TRBD2 (5 bases each). Trimming stripped 4 bases from V and 5 bases from J, with 9 bases between. The CDR3 runs 13 residues. From germline, CDR1 is SNHLY and CDR2 FYNNEI. The CDR3 sequence is CASSGDLNNEQFF. CDR3 nucleotides: TGTGCCAGCAGTGGGGACCTTAACAATGAGCAGTTCTTC.

The genes are TRBV28 and TRBJ1-4; 8 nucleotides line up with TRBD1. Germline V gives CDR1 MDHEN, CDR2 SYDVKM. The CDR3 length is 16 residues. The V gene end was trimmed by 4 bases and the J gene end by 7 bases; junction bases not matched to a gene: 11. Here the CDR3 DNA reads TGTGCCAGCAGTTGGGGACAGGTAGTCGGTAGTGAAAAACTGTTTTTT. Translated: CASSWGQVVGSEKLFF.

The chain has TRBV11-3 and TRBJ1-1; D is unclear. Germline CDR1 is SGHNT and CDR2 is YENEEA. The CDR3 is 13 residues long. The germline V and J ends were trimmed by 3 bases and 2 bases, with 7 bases remaining between them. CDR3 region: CASSFTANTEAFF. The CDR3 coding sequence is TGTGCCAGCAGCTTCACAGCCAACACTGAAGCTTTCTTT.

The gene calls are TRBV18 and TRBJ2-7; 10 nucleotides line up with TRBD1. V lost 5 bases to trimming and J lost 2 bases; unmatched junction nucleotides: 12. The V gene's germline CDR1 is KGHSH and CDR2 LQKENI. CDR3 length: 17 residues. The CDR3 nucleotides read TGTGCCAGCTCATATACTATTCCGGGACAGGGGCCCTACGAGCAGTACTTC. It codes for CASSYTIPGQGPYEQYF.

The rearrangement links TRBV7-3 to TRBJ1-1; D is unresolved. V shed 0 bases and J shed 1 base, with 6 bases lying between them. Germline CDR1 SGHTA, CDR2 FQGTGA. The CDR3 covers 14 residues. CDR3 sequence: CASSLTGKNTEAFF. The CDR3 nucleotides are TGTGCCAGCAGCTTAACAGGCAAGAACACTGAAGCTTTCTTT.

The chain uses TRBV25-1 and TRBJ2-5; D uncertain. Germline values: CDR1 MGHDK, CDR2 SYGVNS. The CDR3 loop spans 14 amino acids. V was trimmed by 1 base and J by 2 bases, leaving 8 bases between them. CDR3 DNA: TGTGCCAGCAGTGAATCGAACGGTCAAGAGACCCAGTACTTC. Translating it yields CASSESNGQETQYF.

V is TRBV27 and J is TRBJ2-5, with 9 nucleotides matching TRBD2. The CDR3 covers 14 residues. V was clipped by 6 bases and J by 1 base; unmatched bases: 3. CDR1 is MNHEY and CDR2 is SMNVEV in the germline V gene (reference sequence). Here the CDR3 reads CASSRLAAQETQYF. The CDR3 region has the DNA TGTGCCAGCAGCAGACTAGCGGCCCAAGAGACCCAGTACTTC.

The chain has TRBV18 and TRBJ2-1; tentative D call: TRBD1 (5 bases). The CDR3 spans 13 residues. The germline V gene encodes CDR1 KGHSH and CDR2 LQKENI. Deletions cut 3 bases from V and 5 bases from J, with 8 bases between. CDR3 sequence (DNA): TGTGCCAGCTCACCCGACAGCGACAATGAGCAGTTCTTC. Its translation: CASSPDSDNEQFF.

The chain carries TRBV28 and TRBJ1-3, with TRBD1 as a possible D gene (5 bases). The CDR3 is made up of 16 amino acids. The V end was cut by 1 base, the J end by 0 bases, with 10 bases between. Germline V gene sequence: CDR1 MDHEN, CDR2 SYDVKM. CDR3: CASSLFGARSGNTIYF. The CDR3 DNA sequence: TGTGCCAGCAGTTTATTCGGGGCCCGCTCTGGAAACACCATATATTTT.

The CDR3 bases are TGTGCCAGCCAAGGAGGATACAATGAGCAGTTCTTC. This translates into CASQGGYNEQFF. The V gene is TRBV28, the J gene TRBJ2-1, with a tentative D call TRBD2 (5 bases). Germline values: CDR1 MDHEN, CDR2 SYDVKM. This CDR3 has 12 amino acids. V was cut by 8 bases and J by 4 bases, with 9 bases left in between.

V usage is TRBV19 and J usage is TRBJ2-1, with 9 bases fitting TRBD2. V lost 6 bases, J lost 10 bases, and 13 bases stayed unmatched. Germline-derived CDR1 and CDR2 are LNHDA and SQIVND (reference sequence). The length of the CDR3 is 15 residues. This CDR3 reads CASRVLREGRREQFF. The CDR3 nucleotides are TGTGCCAGTAGGGTGTTGCGGGAGGGCCGCCGCGAGCAGTTCTTC.

This chain links TRBV19 with TRBJ1-4, with D possibly TRBD1 on 5 matching bases. The CDR3 is made up of 13 amino acids. V shed 8 bases and J shed 3 bases, with 10 bases lying between them. CDR1 is LNHDA and CDR2 is SQIVND in the germline V gene (reference sequence). The CDR3: CASATGPNEKLFF. For the CDR3, the DNA is TGTGCCAGTGCCACGGGACCTAATGAAAAACTGTTTTTT. Full variable domain (missing parts from reference TRBV19 and TRBJ1-4): DGGITQSPKYLFRKEGQNVTLSCEQNLNHDAMYWYRQDPGQGLRLIYYSQIVNDFQKGDIAEGYSVSREKKESFPLTVTSAQKNPTAFYLCASATGPNEKLFFGSGTQLSVL.

With regard to this clone: Other DNA sequences in this specimen translate into the identical CDR3. V gene TRBV5-1 combines with J gene TRBJ2-7; D remains unclear. V lost 0 bases to trimming and J lost 1 base, with 8 bases between them. Germline V lookup: CDR1 SGHRS, CDR2 YFSETQ. The length of the CDR3 is 14 residues. The DNA of the CDR3 is TGCGCCAGCAGCTTGGTGGCGGATTCCTACGAGCAGTACTTC. Amino acid sequence: CASSLVADSYEQYF.

This clone was detected only a few times. The V and J genes are TRBV7-2 and TRBJ2-4; possible D gene TRBD1, 6 bases. CDR3 length: 12 residues. V lost 4 bases, J lost 10 bases, and 11 bases lay in between. CDR1 is SGHTA, CDR2 FQGNSA, per germline. The CDR3 sequence: CASSSQGMIQYF. CDR3 in DNA: TGTGCCAGCAGCTCCCAGGGGATGATTCAGTACTTC.

This clone showed up just once. This chain uses TRBV6-1 with TRBJ1-1; no firm D call. V lost 8 bases and J 5 bases, leaving 15 bases between the germline ends. Germline CDR1 MNHNS, CDR2 SASEGT. This CDR3 region has 13 residues. The CDR3 region is CASGWEGRTEAFF. The CDR3 nucleotides read TGTGCCAGCGGGTGGGAAGGTCGGACTGAAGCTTTCTTT.

The chain combines TRBV6-6 with TRBJ1-2; D remains unclear. CDR3 length: 13 residues. Trimming cost V 4 bases and J 8 bases, with 14 bases left between them. CDR1 and CDR2 from the germline V gene are MNHNY and SVGAGI (reference sequence). The CDR3 DNA is TGTGCCAGCAGTTCGGATCTCTTAACGGGCTACACCTTC. Translated: CASSSDLLTGYTF.

This chain connects TRBV6-1 to TRBJ2-7; D is unresolved. V lost 5 bases to trimming and J lost 0 bases, with 5 bases between them. Germline CDR1 MNHNS, CDR2 SASEGT. This CDR3 region has 12 residues. CDR3: CASSIASYEQYF. The CDR3 region has the DNA TGTGCCAGCAGTATAGCCTCCTACGAGCAGTACTTC.

J is TRBJ2-2 and V is TRBV9; 8 nucleotides align to TRBD1. The junction had 3 bases not matched to a gene; V was cut back by 3 bases and J by 5 bases. Germline CDR1 is SGDLS and CDR2 is YYNGEE. The CDR3 extends over 14 amino acids. This CDR3 reads CASSERQGTGELFF. CDR3 coding DNA: TGTGCCAGCAGCGAGCGACAGGGGACCGGGGAGCTGTTTTTT.

The chain carries TRBV7-6 and TRBJ1-2, with a possible D match to TRBD1 (6 bases). The CDR3 is 13 residues long. The germline V gene has CDR1 SGHVS and CDR2 FNYEAQ. Between the trimmed V and J ends, which lost 3 bases and 4 bases, there was a span of 9 bases. The CDR3 DNA reads as TGTGCCAGCAGCTTTGGGGGCTTCTATGGCTACACCTTC. Translating it yields CASSFGGFYGYTF.

The chain couples TRBV7-2 to TRBJ1-1; unclear D gene. The CDR3 covers 14 residues. The germline V gene encodes CDR1 SGHTA and CDR2 FQGNSA. The germline V and J ends were trimmed by 1 base and 1 base, with 7 bases remaining between them. CDR3 amino acids: CASSLVPRNTEAFF. The DNA for the CDR3 is TGTGCCAGCAGCTTAGTGCCCAGGAACACTGAAGCTTTCTTT.

For the CDR3, the DNA is TGCGCCAGCTGCGGAGCGGATCGTGCGGATACGCAGTATTTT. Its translation: CASCGADRADTQYF. This sequence joins TRBV10-2 and TRBJ2-3, with a weak D call TRBD2 (5 bases). Germline loops: CDR1 WSHSY, CDR2 SAAADI. The V gene lost 8 bases and the J gene lost 6 bases, with 18 bases spanning the gap. There are 14 residues in the CDR3.

The chain has TRBV27 and TRBJ1-1; D perhaps matches TRBD1 (6 bases). Trimming pared 7 bases from V and 6 bases from J, leaving 15 bases between. Germline assignment: CDR1 MNHEY and CDR2 SMNVEV (reference sequence). The CDR3 has 13 amino acids. In nucleotides, the CDR3 is TGTGCCAGCACGCCAACAGGGATGTCTGAAGCTTTCTTT. Translating it yields CASTPTGMSEAFF.

The V gene is TRBV6-6, the J gene TRBJ2-7, with D possibly matching TRBD2 (5 bases). CDR3 size: 14 residues. V was pared by 4 bases and J by 5 bases, with 15 bases between. Germline V CDR1 and CDR2: MNHNY, SVGAGI (reference sequence). Here the CDR3 reads CASSSTGFGNEQYF. The CDR3 bases are TGTGCCAGCAGTTCGACGGGGTTTGGCAACGAGCAGTACTTC.

The chain employs TRBV10-1 and TRBJ2-7; 9 bases are shared with TRBD1. The CDR3 consists of 14 residues. CDR1 WNHNN and CDR2 SYGVQD come from the germline V gene (reference sequence). The V gene end was trimmed by 3 bases and the J gene end by 3 bases; junction bases not matched to a gene: 3. The CDR3 sequence is CASSDPTGGYEQYF. The CDR3 DNA follows: TGCGCCAGCAGTGACCCGACAGGGGGCTACGAGCAGTACTTC.